Below are 24 T cell receptor beta chains sequenced from a single sample in a study of cytomegalovirus exposure and HLA in healthy donors (dated by TCRdb to the late 2010s). Library construction relied on the immunoSEQ multiplex PCR assay. For the multiplex PCR, a mixture combining 60 forward primers for TCR Vbeta segments and 13 reverse primers for TCR Jbeta segments was used. Held by TCRdb, this immuneACCESS table contains in-frame sequences only and omits some clones. Under half of the omission traces to an unresolved V gene where checked; the cause of the rest is unknown. The sample profile shows over 150,000 clones; over 70% of them were found once. The ten most abundant clones make up around 3.5% of the sample. Sample: PBMCs. The receptors were sampled from a woman aged 55-70 years in good health and CMV-seropositive.

The J gene is TRBJ1-1, the V gene TRBV5-1; unclear D gene. Germline assignment: CDR1 SGHRS and CDR2 YFSETQ. With 8 bases removed from V and 3 bases from J, the gap between germline ends came to 11 bases. This CDR3 comprises 12 residues. CDR3 region: CASRNSHTEAFF. The CDR3 DNA reads as TGCGCCAGTCGGAACAGTCACACTGAAGCTTTCTTT.

This clone was detected once. The chain combines TRBV5-1 with TRBJ2-3, with 15 bases lining up with TRBD2. V lost 4 bases and J lost 7; bases outside the gene matches: 7. This CDR3 region has 16 residues. The germline gives CDR1 SGHRS, CDR2 YFSETQ. CDR3 protein: CASSPGTSGRRNTQYF. DNA for the CDR3: TGCGCCAGCAGCCCTGGGACTAGCGGGAGGCGAAATACGCAGTATTTT.

This clone showed up just a few times. The CDR3: CASSLTGGPNTGELFF. The CDR3 DNA follows: TGTGCCAGCAGCCTTACAGGGGGCCCTAACACCGGGGAGCTGTTTTTT. The V and J genes are TRBV7-3 and TRBJ2-2; 9 bases map to TRBD1. Germline CDR1 is SGHTA and CDR2 is FQGTGA. V was pared by 5 bases and J by 2 bases, with 6 bases of the junction left unmatched. CDR3 length: 16 residues.

This chain links TRBV2 with TRBJ2-1; TRBD2 matches 9 bases. CDR3 length equals 16 residues. J gave up 4 bases and V 1 base, and 5 bases lay outside the gene matches. Per germline, CDR1 SNHLY and CDR2 FYNNEI. This CDR3 reads CASSEGRAGGYNEQFF. The CDR3 nucleotides read TGTGCCAGCAGTGAAGGTCGAGCGGGAGGTTACAATGAGCAGTTCTTC.

The chain uses TRBV19 and TRBJ1-2; the D gene is possibly TRBD1 (6 bases). CDR1 and CDR2 from the germline V gene are LNHDA and SQIVND (reference sequence). The CDR3 is made up of 13 amino acids. Trimming left V 3 bases short and J 8 bases short, with 13 bases between. The CDR3 loop is CASSIGQGPGYTF. The CDR3 DNA follows: TGTGCCAGTAGTATCGGCCAGGGGCCGGGCTACACCTTC.

The CDR3 spells CASSFRTSPYYSYEQYF. CDR3 nucleotides: TGTGCCAGCAGTTTCCGGACTAGCCCTTATTACTCCTACGAGCAGTACTTC. The chain uses TRBV27 and TRBJ2-7; 8 bases align to TRBD2. CDR1 MNHEY and CDR2 SMNVEV come from the germline V gene (reference sequence). The junction had 10 bases not matched to a gene; V was cut back by 3 bases and J by 0 bases. There are 17 residues in the CDR3.

The gene calls are TRBV7-2 and TRBJ2-1; 7 bases are a match to TRBD1. Germline lookup yields CDR1 SGHTA and CDR2 FQGNSA. The length of the CDR3 is 13 residues. The V segment lost 5 bases and the J segment 9 bases; nucleotides outside the gene matches: 7. In DNA form, the CDR3 reads TGTGCCAGCAGCCGCGACAGGGTCGGTGAGCAGTTCTTC. Translating it yields CASSRDRVGEQFF.

This clone appeared once. This chain connects TRBV5-1 to TRBJ1-4; 8 positions agree with TRBD1. Germline V gene sequence: CDR1 SGHRS, CDR2 YFSETQ. This CDR3 has 14 amino acids. Trimming cost V 5 bases and J 8 bases; bases outside gene matches: 8. CDR3 coding DNA: TGCGCCAGCAGTCCGGGACAGGCAGCGGAAAAACTGTTTTTT. This translates into CASSPGQAAEKLFF.

The V gene is TRBV4-2, the J gene TRBJ2-2; TRBD2 matches at 7 bases. Per the germline V gene, CDR1 is LGHNA and CDR2 is YNFKEQ. The CDR3 consists of 16 residues. Trimming removed 4 bases from V and 0 bases from J; junction bases left unmatched: 5. The CDR3: CASSPQTSANTGELFF. The CDR3 DNA follows: TGTGCCAGCAGCCCTCAAACTAGCGCGAACACCGGGGAGCTGTTTTTT.

This chain uses TRBV29-1 with TRBJ1-1, with D possibly matching TRBD1 (5 bases). Germline V lookup: CDR1 SQVTM, CDR2 ANQGSEA. This CDR3 is built from 14 residues. Trimming took 3 bases from V and 7 from J, leaving 18 bases between them. CDR3: CSVEEQGVPLEAFF. The CDR3 DNA sequence: TGCAGCGTTGAGGAGCAAGGGGTTCCCCTTGAAGCTTTCTTT.

The V call is TRBV7-3, the J call TRBJ2-3, with 10 bases lining up with TRBD2. Germline V gene sequence: CDR1 SGHTA, CDR2 FQGTGA. V was pared by 6 bases and J by 1 base, with 4 bases of the junction left unmatched. The CDR3 contains 15 residues. DNA for the CDR3: TGTGCCAGCAGTCTAGCGGGGGATCGCACAGATACGCAGTATTTT. Protein sequence: CASSLAGDRTDTQYF.

The V gene is TRBV5-1, the J gene TRBJ2-2; possible D gene TRBD1, 5 bases. This CDR3 has 15 residues. Trimming left V 0 bases short and J 7 bases short, with 13 bases between. The germline CDR1 and CDR2 sequences are SGHRS and YFSETQ. The chain's CDR3 is CASSLEAGPGGELFF. The CDR3 DNA reads TGCGCCAGCAGCTTGGAGGCAGGGCCAGGCGGGGAGCTGTTTTTT.

The gene calls are TRBV28 and TRBJ1-1; 7 bases are shared with TRBD1. This CDR3 is built from 15 residues. With 5 bases clipped from V and 0 bases from J, the junction kept 6 bases outside the gene matches. Germline values: CDR1 MDHEN, CDR2 SYDVKM. For the CDR3, the DNA is TGTGCCAGCAGTACTGGGACAGCTCTGAACACTGAAGCTTTCTTT. This codes for CASSTGTALNTEAFF.

V usage is TRBV19 and J usage is TRBJ1-6, with a tentative D call TRBD1 (5 bases). With 8 bases removed from V and 1 base from J, the gap between germline ends came to 12 bases. The CDR3 sequence is 15 residues long. The germline V gene encodes CDR1 LNHDA and CDR2 SQIVND (reference sequence). In DNA form, the CDR3 reads TGTGCCAGTGCCTCAGGGACTTCCTATAATTCACCCCTCCACTTT. Protein: CASASGTSYNSPLHF. The full variable domain, completed using reference TRBV19 and TRBJ1-6, is DGGITQSPKYLFRKEGQNVTLSCEQNLNHDAMYWYRQDPGQGLRLIYYSQIVNDFQKGDIAEGYSVSREKKESFPLTVTSAQKNPTAFYLCASASGTSYNSPLHFGNGTRLTVT.

The chain links TRBV12-5 to TRBJ1-4; D remains ambiguous. Trimming removed 4 bases from V and 3 bases from J, with 12 bases in between. Germline lookup yields CDR1 LGHNT and CDR2 FRNRAP. The CDR3 covers 15 residues. CDR3 DNA: TGTGCTAGTGGTTATCCTTCTCAGGCTAATGAAAAACTGTTTTTT. It yields the protein CASGYPSQANEKLFF. Looking up the rest from reference TRBV12-5 and TRBJ1-4 gives the full variable domain: DARVTQTPRHKVTEMGQEVTMRCQPILGHNTVFWYRQTMMQGLELLAYFRNRAPLDDSGMPKDRFSAEMPDATLATLKIQPSEPRDSAVYFCASGYPSQANEKLFFGSGTQLSVL.

This clone has more than one count but fewer than ten. The chain combines TRBV6-1 with TRBJ2-7, with 10 bases fitting TRBD2. Germline V CDR1 and CDR2: MNHNS, SASEGT. This CDR3 is 14 amino acids long. The J segment lost 4 bases and the V segment lost 3 bases, leaving 3 bases of the junction unmatched. CDR3 loop: CASSESSGGYEQYF. The CDR3 region has the DNA TGTGCCAGCAGTGAGTCTAGCGGGGGTTACGAGCAGTACTTC.

The chain recombines TRBV5-6 with TRBJ2-6, with TRBD1 identical over 7 bases. CDR1 is SGHDT, CDR2 YYEEEE, per germline. The CDR3 length is 19 residues. J was trimmed by 0 bases and V by 4 bases; bases with no gene match: 13. The chain's CDR3 is CASSPIGQALRSGANVLTF. As DNA, the CDR3 is TGTGCCAGCAGCCCCATCGGACAGGCCCTCCGCTCTGGGGCCAACGTCCTGACTTTC.

The chain joins TRBV7-9 to TRBJ2-4, with D possibly matching TRBD1 (6 bases). Per germline, CDR1 SEHNR and CDR2 FQNEAQ (reference sequence). V dropped 10 bases and J dropped 0 bases, with 22 bases sitting between them. The CDR3 length is 17 residues. This chain's CDR3 is CATHGGNLKRAKNIQYF. The DNA for the CDR3 is TGTGCCACTCATGGGGGCAACCTAAAAAGAGCCAAAAACATTCAGTACTTC.

The count of this clone is one. This chain links TRBV9 with TRBJ2-2; D may be TRBD2 (6 bases). CDR1 SGDLS and CDR2 YYNGEE come from the germline V gene. V dropped 0 bases and J dropped 4 bases, with 10 bases sitting between them. CDR3 length: 15 amino acids. For the CDR3, the DNA is TGTGCCAGCAGCGTAGCGGTCGGGGGCACCGGGGAGCTGTTTTTT. It translates to CASSVAVGGTGELFF.

The V gene is TRBV7-8, the J gene TRBJ1-1, with 8 bases aligning to TRBD1. Germline CDR1 and CDR2: SGHVS and FQNEAQ. This CDR3 is built from 19 residues. V shed 2 bases, J shed 0 bases, and the junction held 14 bases outside the gene matches. For the CDR3, the DNA is TGTGCCAGCAGCTTAATAGGGGCCAGGGGGCTTCGGATGAACACTGAAGCTTTCTTT. Protein: CASSLIGARGLRMNTEAFF. Full variable domain (rest looked up from reference TRBV7-8 and TRBJ1-1): GAGVSQSPRYKVAKRGQDVALRCDPISGHVSLFWYQQALGQGPEFLTYFQNEAQLDKSGLPSDRFFAERPEGSVSTLKIQRTQQEDSAVYLCASSLIGARGLRMNTEAFFGQGTRLTVV.

The V call is TRBV15, the J call TRBJ2-5; no firm D call. Germline CDR1 and CDR2: LNHNV and YYDKDF (reference sequence). Trimming left V 1 base short and J 5 bases short, with 8 bases between. CDR3 size: 13 residues. The CDR3 here is CATSRGGTETQYF. CDR3 in DNA: TGTGCCACCAGCAGAGGCGGCACGGAGACCCAGTACTTC.

The J gene is TRBJ1-2, the V gene TRBV27; tentatively, D is TRBD1 (6 bases). CDR1 and CDR2 from the germline V gene are MNHEY and SMNVEV (reference sequence). Trimming stripped 4 bases from V and 4 bases from J, with 13 bases between. CDR3 length: 14 residues. This CDR3 is CASSYRGGSYGYTF. CDR3 DNA: TGTGCCAGCAGTTATCGGGGGGGCAGCTATGGCTACACCTTC.

This clone has a handful of counts. In DNA, the CDR3 is TGTGCCAGCGGCTCAGACAGGGCGACCGGGGAGCTGTTTTTT. Amino acids: CASGSDRATGELFF. The rearrangement links TRBV2 to TRBJ2-2, with TRBD1 matching over 7 bases. J lost 5 bases, V lost 8 bases, and 8 bases had no gene match. Germline V gene lookup returns CDR1 SNHLY and CDR2 FYNNEI. This CDR3 comprises 14 residues.

This clone occurred a few times. The chain joins TRBV2 to TRBJ2-7, with 10 bases aligning to TRBD2. V lost 5 bases, J lost 7 bases, and 8 bases stayed unmatched. The CDR3 is 14 amino acids. From germline, CDR1 is SNHLY and CDR2 FYNNEI. The chain's CDR3 is CASSLSSGRGEQYF. The CDR3 DNA is TGTGCCAGCAGTCTCTCTAGCGGGAGAGGTGAGCAGTACTTC.